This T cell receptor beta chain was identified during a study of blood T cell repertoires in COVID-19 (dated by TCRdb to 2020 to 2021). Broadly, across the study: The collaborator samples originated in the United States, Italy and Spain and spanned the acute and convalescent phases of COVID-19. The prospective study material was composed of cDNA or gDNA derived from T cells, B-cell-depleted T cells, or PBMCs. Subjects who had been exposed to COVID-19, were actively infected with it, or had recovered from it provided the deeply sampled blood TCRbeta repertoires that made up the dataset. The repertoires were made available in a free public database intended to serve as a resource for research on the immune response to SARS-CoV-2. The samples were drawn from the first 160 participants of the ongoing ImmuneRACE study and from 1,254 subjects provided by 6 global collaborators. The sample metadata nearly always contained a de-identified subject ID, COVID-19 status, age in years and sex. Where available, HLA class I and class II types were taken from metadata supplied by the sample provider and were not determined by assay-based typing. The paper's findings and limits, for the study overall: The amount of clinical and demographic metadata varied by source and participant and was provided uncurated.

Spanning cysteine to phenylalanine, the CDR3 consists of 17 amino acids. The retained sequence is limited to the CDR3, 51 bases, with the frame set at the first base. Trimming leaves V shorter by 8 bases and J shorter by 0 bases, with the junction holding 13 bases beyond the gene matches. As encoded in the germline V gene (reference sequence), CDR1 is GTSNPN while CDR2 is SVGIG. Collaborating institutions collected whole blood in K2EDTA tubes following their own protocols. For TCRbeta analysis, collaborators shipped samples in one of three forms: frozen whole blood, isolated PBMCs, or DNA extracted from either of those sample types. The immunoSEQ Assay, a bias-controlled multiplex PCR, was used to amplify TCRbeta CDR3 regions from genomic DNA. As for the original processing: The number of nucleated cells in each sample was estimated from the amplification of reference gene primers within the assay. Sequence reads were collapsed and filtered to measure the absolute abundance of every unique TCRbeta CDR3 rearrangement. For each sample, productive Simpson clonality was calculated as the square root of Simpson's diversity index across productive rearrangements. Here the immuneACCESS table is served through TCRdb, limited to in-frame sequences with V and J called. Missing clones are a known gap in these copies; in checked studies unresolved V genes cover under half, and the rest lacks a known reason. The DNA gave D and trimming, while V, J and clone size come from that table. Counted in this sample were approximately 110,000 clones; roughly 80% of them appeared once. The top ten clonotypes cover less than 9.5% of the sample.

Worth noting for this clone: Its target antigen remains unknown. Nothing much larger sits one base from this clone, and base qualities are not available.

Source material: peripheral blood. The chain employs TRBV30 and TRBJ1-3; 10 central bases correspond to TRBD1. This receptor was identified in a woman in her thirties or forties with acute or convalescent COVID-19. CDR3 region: CALDTLTGGSSGNTIYF. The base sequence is TGTGCCCTGGATACCTTGACAGGGGGCTCCTCTGGAAACACCATATATTTT.